This record concerns one TCR beta chain sequence. The target antigen is unknown. Time point indicated: newly diagnosed GD, antithyroid drugs for less than 3 months. After RNA was extracted from PBMCs, the TCR library was made from it. V was clipped by 5 bases and J by 2 bases, with 14 bases between them. The CDR3 has 15 residues. From germline, CDR1 is SGHRS and CDR2 YFSETQ. This sample stems from a study of regulatory T cells in long-lasting Graves disease. Study information: Recently diagnosed Graves' patients had received antithyroid drugs for under 3 months.

Building of the TCR beta libraries involved iRepertoire HTBI primers and Arm-PCR of CDR3 regions. Each CDR3 protein gets one entry after TCRdb re-called the multiplex PCR reads with MiXCR. This table holds some 330,000 distinct CDR3 sequences, about an eighth found once. Study-wide points: Newly diagnosed Graves' patients had higher TCR diversity than persistent ones.

These data were also filed under a second study, of T cells in Graves' hyperthyroidism and ophthalmopathy.

This sequence joins TRBV5-1 and TRBJ2-1, with D perhaps assigned TRBD1 or TRBD2 (6 bases each). This sample comprised peripheral blood mononuclear cells (PBMCs), obtained at new diagnosis, from a patient treated with antithyroid drugs. The TCR comes from a young woman with Graves disease. The CDR3 loop is CASRPSGAAYNEQFF. CDR3 DNA sequence: TGCGCCAGCAGGCCCTCGGGGGCAGCCTACAATGAGCAGTTCTTC.